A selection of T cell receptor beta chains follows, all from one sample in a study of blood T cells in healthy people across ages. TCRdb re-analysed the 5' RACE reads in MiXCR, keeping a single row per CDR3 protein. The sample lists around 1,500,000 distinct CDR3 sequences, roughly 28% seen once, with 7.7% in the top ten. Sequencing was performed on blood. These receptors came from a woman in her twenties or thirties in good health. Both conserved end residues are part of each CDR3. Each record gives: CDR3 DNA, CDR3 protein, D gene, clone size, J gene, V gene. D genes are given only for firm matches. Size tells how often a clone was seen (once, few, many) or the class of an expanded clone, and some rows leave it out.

DNA: TGCGCCAGCGCCGCGGAGGGGCCTAAAGGGGAAGCTTTCTTT
CDR3: CASAAEGPKGEAFF
D: .
size: few
J: TRBJ1-1
V: TRBV5-1

DNA: TGCAGTGCTAGAGAGGGGCAGGGGTTAAGCTACACCTTC
CDR3: CSAREGQGLSYTF
D: .
size: few
J: TRBJ1-2
V: TRBV20-1

DNA: TGCAGTGCTAGACTAGATGCGAATGAGCAGTACTTC
CDR3: CSARLDANEQYF
D: .
size: once
J: TRBJ2-7
V: TRBV20-1

DNA: TGTGCCAGCCGTCCCAAACCCCCGGCAGGTTACGTCCTGACTTTC
CDR3: CASRPKPPAGYVLTF
D: .
size: .
J: TRBJ2-6
V: TRBV28

DNA: TGCGCCAGCAGCGCGGGACAGGACCCAGATACGCAGTATTTT
CDR3: CASSAGQDPDTQYF
D: TRBD1
size: once
J: TRBJ2-3
V: TRBV5-1

DNA: TGTGCCAGCAGCCAAGGGCGCCTCAATGAGCAGTTCTTC
CDR3: CASSQGRLNEQFF
D: .
size: .
J: TRBJ2-1
V: TRBV14

DNA: TGCAGCGTTGAAGATTTAAGTCTCCAGACCCAGTACTTC
CDR3: CSVEDLSLQTQYF
D: .
size: many
J: TRBJ2-5
V: TRBV29-1

DNA: TGTGCCAGCAGTTCCTGGACAGGGAGCGGCCCTTATAGCAATCAGCCCCAGCATTTT
CDR3: CASSSWTGSGPYSNQPQHF
D: TRBD1
size: .
J: TRBJ1-5
V: TRBV12-3/TRBV12-4

DNA: TGTGTCAGCAGCTTAGGAGGGGTCGGCTACACCTTC
CDR3: CVSSLGGVGYTF
D: .
size: .
J: TRBJ1-2
V: TRBV5-5

DNA: TGTGCCAGCAGCTTGGGACTGGCTAGCACAGATACGCAGTATTTT
CDR3: CASSLGLASTDTQYF
D: .
size: many
J: TRBJ2-3
V: TRBV7-9

DNA: TGTGCCAGCAGTGGAGCGGCCCAAGAGACCCAGTACTTC
CDR3: CASSGAAQETQYF
D: .
size: many
J: TRBJ2-5
V: TRBV12-3/TRBV12-4

DNA: TGCAGTGCTAGAGATCGGAGCGGGGGGTTCTACGAGCAGTACTTC
CDR3: CSARDRSGGFYEQYF
D: TRBD2
size: many
J: TRBJ2-7
V: TRBV20-1

DNA: TGTGCCAGCAGTTCGAACGAAGAGACCCAGTACTTC
CDR3: CASSSNEETQYF
D: .
size: many
J: TRBJ2-5
V: TRBV27

DNA: TGTGCCAGCAGTTACCGGGGCGCCGGACTAGCGGAGGAATACGAGCAGTACTTC
CDR3: CASSYRGAGLAEEYEQYF
D: TRBD2
size: .
J: TRBJ2-7
V: TRBV7-2

DNA: TGCAGTGCTAGATCTACAGGGGTTCAAGAGCAGTTCTTC
CDR3: CSARSTGVQEQFF
D: TRBD1
size: few
J: TRBJ2-1
V: TRBV20-1

DNA: TGCGCCAGCAGCTTTTTAACCGGACTAGTGGTGAGCTCCTACAATGAGCAGTTCTTC
CDR3: CASSFLTGLVVSSYNEQFF
D: TRBD2
size: .
J: TRBJ2-1
V: TRBV5-1

DNA: TGTGCCAGCACCGGACAGGGGTACAATGAGCAGTTCTTC
CDR3: CASTGQGYNEQFF
D: TRBD1
size: .
J: TRBJ2-1
V: TRBV12-3/TRBV12-4

DNA: TGCAGTGCCAATACAGGGGGTCGGGGCAATGAGCAGTTCTTC
CDR3: CSANTGGRGNEQFF
D: TRBD1
size: .
J: TRBJ2-1
V: TRBV20-1

DNA: TGTGCCAGCAGCTTAACACAAAACCAAGAGACCCAGTACTTC
CDR3: CASSLTQNQETQYF
D: .
size: .
J: TRBJ2-5
V: TRBV7-6

DNA: TGCAGTGCTCGCCCGGGACTAGGGGTCAATGAGCAGTTCTTC
CDR3: CSARPGLGVNEQFF
D: TRBD2
size: few
J: TRBJ2-1
V: TRBV20-1

DNA: TGTGCCACCAGCAGAGTGGGAGGAGGTCAGCCCCAGCATTTT
CDR3: CATSRVGGGQPQHF
D: .
size: few
J: TRBJ1-5
V: TRBV15

DNA: TGTGCCGGCAGTTTCCGGAGATTACCTTTTCCCTACGGCTACACCTTC
CDR3: CAGSFRRLPFPYGYTF
D: .
size: .
J: TRBJ1-2
V: TRBV12-3/TRBV12-4

DNA: TGTGCCCGCACCCCCGGGCGTCAGGGGGCAAACTATGGCTACACCTTC
CDR3: CARTPGRQGANYGYTF
D: TRBD1
size: .
J: TRBJ1-2
V: TRBV28

DNA: TGCAGTGCTGAGGGACAGGCAGGAGAGACCCAGTACTTC
CDR3: CSAEGQAGETQYF
D: TRBD1
size: few
J: TRBJ2-5
V: TRBV20-1

DNA: TGCAGTGCTAGTCGGGGACTCCTCCCAGAGACCCAGTACTTC
CDR3: CSASRGLLPETQYF
D: .
size: many
J: TRBJ2-5
V: TRBV20-1

DNA: TGTGCCAGCAGTTCCAGTCTCGGGACTAGCGGGGGGGCCTACGGAGAGACCCAGTACTTC
CDR3: CASSSSLGTSGGAYGETQYF
D: TRBD2
size: .
J: TRBJ2-5
V: TRBV12-3/TRBV12-4

DNA: TGTGCCACCAGCAGAGGGCTAGCGGGCGTCGCCTACGAGCAGTACTTC
CDR3: CATSRGLAGVAYEQYF
D: TRBD2
size: .
J: TRBJ2-7
V: TRBV15

DNA: TGCGCCAGCAGCCAATCCGGGGGCGATCCACCCCTCCACTTT
CDR3: CASSQSGGDPPLHF
D: .
size: .
J: TRBJ1-6
V: TRBV4-3

DNA: TGTGCCACCAGCAGAGAACTAGCGGGATCGGGGGCAGGTACGCAGTATTTT
CDR3: CATSRELAGSGAGTQYF
D: TRBD2
size: .
J: TRBJ2-3
V: TRBV15

DNA: TGCAGTGCTAGCCGAGGGAGACAGTCCTACAATGAGCAGTTCTTC
CDR3: CSASRGRQSYNEQFF
D: .
size: many
J: TRBJ2-1
V: TRBV20-1

DNA: TGCAGTGCTAGCAGCGGGAGGTTCAATGAGCAGTTCTTC
CDR3: CSASSGRFNEQFF
D: TRBD2
size: .
J: TRBJ2-1
V: TRBV20-1

DNA: TGTGCCAGCAGCCAAGATCAAATTTCCACAGATACGCAGTATTTT
CDR3: CASSQDQISTDTQYF
D: .
size: .
J: TRBJ2-3
V: TRBV14

DNA: TGTGCCAGCAGCCGACTAGCGAGCGCCAATGAGCAGTTCTTC
CDR3: CASSRLASANEQFF
D: TRBD2
size: few
J: TRBJ2-1
V: TRBV3-1

DNA: TGTGCCAGCAGCTACCGCAGGGGCTCCTACAATGAGCAGTTCTTC
CDR3: CASSYRRGSYNEQFF
D: .
size: many
J: TRBJ2-1
V: TRBV7-9

DNA: TGTGCCAGCAGTTTCTCCGGGACTAGGGGCAATGAGCAGTACTTC
CDR3: CASSFSGTRGNEQYF
D: TRBD2
size: .
J: TRBJ2-7
V: TRBV12-3/TRBV12-4

DNA: TGTGCCAGCCAACTTGCAGGGATCTATGGCTACACCTTC
CDR3: CASQLAGIYGYTF
D: .
size: few
J: TRBJ1-2
V: TRBV19

DNA: TGCAGCGTTGAGGACAGGGTTGAAGCTTTCTTT
CDR3: CSVEDRVEAFF
D: TRBD1
size: .
J: TRBJ1-1
V: TRBV29-1

DNA: TGTGCCAGCAGCCATCCCTCGGGCGGAGCCAACTACGAGCAGTACTTC
CDR3: CASSHPSGGANYEQYF
D: .
size: few
J: TRBJ2-7
V: TRBV7-9

DNA: TGTGCCAGCAGCCCAGGGGGTAACACCGGGGAGCTGTTTTTT
CDR3: CASSPGGNTGELFF
D: TRBD1
size: .
J: TRBJ2-2
V: TRBV28

DNA: TGTGCCAGCAGTCACAGGGGGTTGAATGAGCAGTTCTTC
CDR3: CASSHRGLNEQFF
D: TRBD1
size: .
J: TRBJ2-1
V: TRBV11-3

DNA: TGTGCCAGCAGCCAAGATCCCACAGCCGAATTAGATGGCTACACCTTC
CDR3: CASSQDPTAELDGYTF
D: .
size: .
J: TRBJ1-2
V: TRBV3-1

DNA: TGTGCCAGCAGCCCCATCCCCCGGAAAACCTACGAGCAGTACTTC
CDR3: CASSPIPRKTYEQYF
D: .
size: many
J: TRBJ2-7
V: TRBV7-3

DNA: TGTGCCAGCGCAGACGGTGAACGGGGGGATGGCTACACCTTC
CDR3: CASADGERGDGYTF
D: .
size: few
J: TRBJ1-2
V: TRBV2

DNA: TGTGCCAGCTCACCTACCGGGGGGCCCCAAGGAATTCAGTACTTC
CDR3: CASSPTGGPQGIQYF
D: .
size: few
J: TRBJ2-4
V: TRBV18

DNA: TGTACCAGCAGCGTCAGGGAAGGGGAGACCCAGTACTTC
CDR3: CTSSVREGETQYF
D: .
size: few
J: TRBJ2-5
V: TRBV5-4

DNA: TGTGCCAGCAGTTCCAGGACAGAGATTAAGGAGACCCAGTACTTC
CDR3: CASSSRTEIKETQYF
D: .
size: many
J: TRBJ2-5
V: TRBV6-6